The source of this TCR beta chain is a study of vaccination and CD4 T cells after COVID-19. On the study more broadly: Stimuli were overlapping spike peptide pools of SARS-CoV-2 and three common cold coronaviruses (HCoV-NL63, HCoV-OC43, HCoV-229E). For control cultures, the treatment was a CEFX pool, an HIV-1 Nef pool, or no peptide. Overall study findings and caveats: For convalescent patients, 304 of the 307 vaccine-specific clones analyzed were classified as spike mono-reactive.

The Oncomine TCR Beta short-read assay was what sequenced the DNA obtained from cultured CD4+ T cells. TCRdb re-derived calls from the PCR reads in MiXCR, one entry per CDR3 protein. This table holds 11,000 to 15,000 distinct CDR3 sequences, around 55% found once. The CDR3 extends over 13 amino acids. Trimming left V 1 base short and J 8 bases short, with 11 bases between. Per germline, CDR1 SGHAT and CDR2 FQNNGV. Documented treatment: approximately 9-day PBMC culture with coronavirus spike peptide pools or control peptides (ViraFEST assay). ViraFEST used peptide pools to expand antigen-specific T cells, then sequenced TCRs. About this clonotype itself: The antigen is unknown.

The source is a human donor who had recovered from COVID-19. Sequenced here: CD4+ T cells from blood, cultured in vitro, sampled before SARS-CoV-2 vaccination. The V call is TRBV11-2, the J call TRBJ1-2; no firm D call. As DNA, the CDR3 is TGTGCCAGCAGCTTAGGTGGTGGGGTGGGCTACACCTTC. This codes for CASSLGGGVGYTF. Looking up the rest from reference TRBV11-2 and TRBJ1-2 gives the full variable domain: EAGVAQSPRYKIIEKRQSVAFWCNPISGHATLYWYQQILGQGPKLLIQFQNNGVVDDSQLPKDRFSAERLKGVDSTLKIQPAKLEDSAVYLCASSLGGGVGYTFGSGTRLTVV.